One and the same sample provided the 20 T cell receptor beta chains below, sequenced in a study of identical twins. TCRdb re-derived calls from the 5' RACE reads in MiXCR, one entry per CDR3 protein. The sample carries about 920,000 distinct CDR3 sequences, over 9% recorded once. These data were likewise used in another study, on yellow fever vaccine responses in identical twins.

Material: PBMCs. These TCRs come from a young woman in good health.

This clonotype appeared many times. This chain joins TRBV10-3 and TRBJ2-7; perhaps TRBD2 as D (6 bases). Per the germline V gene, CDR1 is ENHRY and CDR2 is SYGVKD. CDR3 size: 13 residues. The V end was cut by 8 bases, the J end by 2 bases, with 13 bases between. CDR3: CAIGGPNTYEQYV. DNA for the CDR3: TGTGCCATCGGAGGGCCAAATACCTACGAGCAGTACGTC.

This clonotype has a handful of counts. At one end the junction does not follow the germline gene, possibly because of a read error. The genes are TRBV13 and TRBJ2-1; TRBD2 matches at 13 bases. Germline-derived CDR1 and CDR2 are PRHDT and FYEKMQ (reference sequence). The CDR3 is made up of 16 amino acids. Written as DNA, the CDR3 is TGTGCCAGCAGCTTACGCGGGGGGACTAGCGGGATCCCTTGGGTCTTC. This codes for CASSLRGGTSGIPWVF.

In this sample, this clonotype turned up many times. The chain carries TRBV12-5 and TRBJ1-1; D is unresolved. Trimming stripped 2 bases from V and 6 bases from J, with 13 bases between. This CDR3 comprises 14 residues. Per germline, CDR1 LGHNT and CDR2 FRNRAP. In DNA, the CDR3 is TGTGCTAGTGGTTTGCCACCCGTCCGGTCTGAAGCTTTCTTT. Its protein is CASGLPPVRSEAFF.

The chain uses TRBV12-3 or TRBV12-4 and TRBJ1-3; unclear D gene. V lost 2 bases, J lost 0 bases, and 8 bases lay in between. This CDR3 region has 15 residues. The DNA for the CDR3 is TGTGCCAGCAGTTTAAGGAGTAACTCTGGAAACACCATATATTTT. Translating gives CASSLRSNSGNTIYF.

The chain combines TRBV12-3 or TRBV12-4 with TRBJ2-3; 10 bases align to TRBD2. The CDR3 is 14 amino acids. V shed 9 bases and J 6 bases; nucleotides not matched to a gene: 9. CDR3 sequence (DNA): TGTGCCAGTCGGAGCGGGAGGGCGGGTGATACGCAGTATTTT. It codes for CASRSGRAGDTQYF.

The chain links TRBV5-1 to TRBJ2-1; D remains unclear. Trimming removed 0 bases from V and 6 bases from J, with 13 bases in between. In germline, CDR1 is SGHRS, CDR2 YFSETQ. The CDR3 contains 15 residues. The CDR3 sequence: CASSLDGVGFNEQFF. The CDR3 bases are TGCGCCAGCAGCTTGGATGGGGTAGGCTTCAATGAGCAGTTCTTC.

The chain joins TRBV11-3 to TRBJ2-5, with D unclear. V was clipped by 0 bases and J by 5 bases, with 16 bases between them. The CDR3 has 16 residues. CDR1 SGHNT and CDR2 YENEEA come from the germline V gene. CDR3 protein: CASSLDRVGPAETQYF. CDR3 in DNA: TGTGCCAGCAGCTTAGATCGAGTGGGCCCCGCGGAGACCCAGTACTTC.

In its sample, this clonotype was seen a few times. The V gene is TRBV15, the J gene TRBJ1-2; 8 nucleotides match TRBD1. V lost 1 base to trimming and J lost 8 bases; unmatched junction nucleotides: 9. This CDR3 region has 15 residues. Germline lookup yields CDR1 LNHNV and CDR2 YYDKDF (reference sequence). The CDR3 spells CATSRGLTGGEGYTF. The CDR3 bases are TGTGCCACCAGCAGAGGCCTAACAGGGGGAGAAGGCTACACCTTC.

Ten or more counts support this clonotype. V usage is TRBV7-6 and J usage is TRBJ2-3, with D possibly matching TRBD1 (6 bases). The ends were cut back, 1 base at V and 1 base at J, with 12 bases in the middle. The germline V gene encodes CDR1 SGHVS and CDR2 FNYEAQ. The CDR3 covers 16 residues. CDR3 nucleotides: TGTGCCAGCAGCTTAGAAACAGGGATTGGCACAGATACGCAGTATTTT. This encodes CASSLETGIGTDTQYF.

In DNA, the CDR3 is TGTGCCAGCAGTTACACCTCCACTGAGCAGTTCTTC. Its protein is CASSYTSTEQFF. This sequence joins TRBV6-6 and TRBJ2-1, with D hard to call. V lost 2 bases and J 9 bases, leaving 8 bases between the germline ends. The CDR3 is 12 residues long. CDR1 is MNHNY, CDR2 SVGAGI, per germline (reference sequence).

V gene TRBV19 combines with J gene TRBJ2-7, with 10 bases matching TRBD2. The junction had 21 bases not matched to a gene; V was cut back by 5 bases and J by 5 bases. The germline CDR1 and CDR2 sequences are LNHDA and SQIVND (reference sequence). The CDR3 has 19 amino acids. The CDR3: CASSPPKTFSAGGLHEQYF. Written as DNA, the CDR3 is TGTGCCAGTAGTCCCCCGAAGACCTTCTCAGCGGGAGGGCTGCACGAGCAGTACTTC.

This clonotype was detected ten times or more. The CDR3 DNA reads as TGCGCCAGCAGCCTGCGCTGGACTAGCGGGAGGTCCCCCATCAACTACGAGCAGTACTTC. Residues: CASSLRWTSGRSPINYEQYF. The gene calls are TRBV5-1 and TRBJ2-7, with TRBD2 identical over 14 bases. Germline CDR1 is SGHRS and CDR2 is YFSETQ. The V segment lost 4 bases and the J segment 3 bases; nucleotides outside the gene matches: 18. CDR3 length equals 20 residues.

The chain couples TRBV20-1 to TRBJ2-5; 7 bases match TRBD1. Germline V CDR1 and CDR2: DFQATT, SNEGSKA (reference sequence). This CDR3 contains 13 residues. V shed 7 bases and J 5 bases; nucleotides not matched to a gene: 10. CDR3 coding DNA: TGCAGTGTTCGACAGGGCTACGGCGAGACCCAGTACTTC. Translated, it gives CSVRQGYGETQYF.

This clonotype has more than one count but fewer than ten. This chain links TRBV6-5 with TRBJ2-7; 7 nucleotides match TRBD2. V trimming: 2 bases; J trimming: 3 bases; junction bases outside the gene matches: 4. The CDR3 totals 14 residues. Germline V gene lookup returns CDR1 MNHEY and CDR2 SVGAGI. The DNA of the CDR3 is TGTGCCAGCAGTTACGGGAGGGATCGCTACGAGCAGTACTTC. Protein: CASSYGRDRYEQYF.

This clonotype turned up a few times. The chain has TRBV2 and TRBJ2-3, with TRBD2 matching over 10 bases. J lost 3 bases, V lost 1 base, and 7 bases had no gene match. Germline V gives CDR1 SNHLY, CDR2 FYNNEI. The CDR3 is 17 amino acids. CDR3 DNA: TGTGCCAGCAGTGAAGGTTCTAGCGGGAGTGGGACAGATACGCAGTATTTT. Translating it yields CASSEGSSGSGTDTQYF.

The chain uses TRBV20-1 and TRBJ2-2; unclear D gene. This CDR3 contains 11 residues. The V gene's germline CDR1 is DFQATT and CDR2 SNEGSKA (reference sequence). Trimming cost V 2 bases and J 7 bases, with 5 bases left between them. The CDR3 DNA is TGCAGTGCTAGATTTATCGGGGAGCTGTTTTTT. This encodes CSARFIGELFF.

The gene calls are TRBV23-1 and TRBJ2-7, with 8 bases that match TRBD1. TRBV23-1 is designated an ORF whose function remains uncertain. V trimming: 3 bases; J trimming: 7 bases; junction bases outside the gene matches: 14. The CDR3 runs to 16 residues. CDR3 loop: CASSHLIQGGLREQYF. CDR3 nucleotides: TGCGCCAGCAGTCATCTTATACAGGGGGGTTTGCGGGAGCAGTACTTC.

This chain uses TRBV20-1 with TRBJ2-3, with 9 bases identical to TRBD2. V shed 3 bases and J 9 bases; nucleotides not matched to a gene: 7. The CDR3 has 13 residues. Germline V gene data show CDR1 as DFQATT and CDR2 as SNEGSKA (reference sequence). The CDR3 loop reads CSASSLAGLTQYF. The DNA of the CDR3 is TGCAGTGCTAGTTCGCTAGCGGGACTCACGCAGTATTTT.

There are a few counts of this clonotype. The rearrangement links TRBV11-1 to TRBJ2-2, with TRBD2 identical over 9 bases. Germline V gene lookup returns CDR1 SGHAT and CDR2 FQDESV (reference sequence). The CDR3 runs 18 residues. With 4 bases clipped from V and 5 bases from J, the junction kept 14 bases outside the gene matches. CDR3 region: CASSSPPTAGGWTGELFF. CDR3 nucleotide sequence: TGTGCCAGCAGCTCCCCGCCCACTGCGGGAGGGTGGACCGGGGAGCTGTTTTTT.

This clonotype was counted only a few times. CDR3 residues: CSVSGQGAYEQYF. CDR3 sequence (DNA): TGCAGCGTTTCGGGACAGGGGGCCTACGAGCAGTACTTC. The chain combines TRBV29-1 with TRBJ2-7; 11 positions agree with TRBD1. The ends lost 5 bases at V and 2 bases at J; junction bases unmatched: 2. In germline, CDR1 is SQVTM, CDR2 ANQGSEA. The CDR3 totals 13 residues.